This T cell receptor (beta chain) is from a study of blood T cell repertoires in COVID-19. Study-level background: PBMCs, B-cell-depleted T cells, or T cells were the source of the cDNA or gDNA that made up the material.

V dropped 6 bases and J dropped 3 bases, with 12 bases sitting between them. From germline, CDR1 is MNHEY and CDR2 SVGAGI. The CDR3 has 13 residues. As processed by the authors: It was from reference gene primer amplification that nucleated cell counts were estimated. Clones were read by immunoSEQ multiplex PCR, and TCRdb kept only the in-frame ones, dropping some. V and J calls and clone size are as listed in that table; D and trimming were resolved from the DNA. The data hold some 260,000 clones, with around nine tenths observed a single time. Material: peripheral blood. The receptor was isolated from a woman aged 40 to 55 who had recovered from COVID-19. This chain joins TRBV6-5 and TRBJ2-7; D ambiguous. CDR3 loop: CASRTGPNYEQYF. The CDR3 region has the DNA TGTGCCAGCAGGACGGGTCCAAACTACGAGCAGTACTTC.